The present entry profiles one T cell receptor (beta chain) with its context. These data are taken from a study of blood T cell repertoires in COVID-19. The overall study: Samples of COVID-19 (acute and convalescent) were obtained from the United States, Italy and Spain. T cells, B-cell-depleted T cells, or PBMCs provided the cDNA or gDNA that served as material.

Under the authors' procedure: Amplifying reference gene primers gave estimates of nucleated cell counts. Only in-frame clones appear in the TCRdb table, and some are missing; sequencing was by immunoSEQ multiplex PCR. D and trimming were read from the DNA, whereas the V and J calls and clone size are those reported in that table. The repertoire holds 250,000 to 300,000 clones, with 83% as singletons. V lost 6 bases and J lost 0, with 14 bases in between. The CDR3 length is 15 residues. Germline V gene lookup returns CDR1 MDHEN and CDR2 SYDVKM. This clonotype originated in an elderly man with acute or convalescent COVID-19. The rearrangement joins TRBV28 to TRBJ1-1, with D hard to call. What was sequenced was peripheral blood. CDR3 residues: CASRFDGGLNTEAFF. For the CDR3, the DNA is TGTGCCAGCAGGTTCGATGGAGGGTTGAACACTGAAGCTTTCTTT.